The 20 T cell receptor beta chains below come from one sample, sequenced in a study of shared clonotypes between healthy human individuals. Clones were read by immunoSEQ multiplex PCR, and TCRdb kept only the in-frame ones, dropping some. The sample carries about 110,000 clones, more than 65% recorded once. Sequenced input: memory CD8+ T cells sorted from blood. Subset specified: CD45RO+ cells pooled with CCR7-negative TemRA cells. Receptor source: a woman in her 30s in good health.

This clone appeared a few times. This chain joins TRBV2 and TRBJ2-3, with TRBD1 identical over 11 bases. CDR1 and CDR2 from the germline V gene are SNHLY and FYNNEI. V trimming: 5 bases; J trimming: 3 bases; junction bases outside the gene matches: 7. The CDR3 length is 16 residues. The CDR3 DNA sequence: TGTGCCAGCAGTAGAAGGGGACAGGGGGGAACAGATACGCAGTATTTT. Amino acid sequence: CASSRRGQGGTDTQYF.

The chain is built from TRBV27 and TRBJ1-1, with D possibly TRBD1 on 5 matching bases. V lost 4 bases and J 5 bases, leaving 11 bases between the germline ends. From germline, CDR1 is MNHEY and CDR2 SMNVEV (reference sequence). The CDR3 has 13 residues. CDR3 residues: CASSSWGRTEAFF. The CDR3 coding sequence is TGTGCCAGCAGTTCGTGGGGCAGGACTGAAGCTTTCTTT.

There are many counts of this clone. The V and J genes are TRBV7-2 and TRBJ2-7; 9 bases fit TRBD2. CDR1 is SGHTA, CDR2 FQGNSA, per germline. The CDR3 runs to 15 residues. The trim removed 5 bases at V and 2 bases at J, leaving 7 bases unmatched. CDR3: CASSINSGGAYEQYF. The CDR3 coding sequence is TGTGCCAGCAGCATTAATAGCGGGGGAGCCTACGAGCAGTACTTC.

This clone was observed a handful of times. The V gene is TRBV27, the J gene TRBJ2-7; 9 bases are a match to TRBD2. CDR1 is MNHEY and CDR2 is SMNVEV in the germline V gene (reference sequence). The trim removed 5 bases at V and 5 bases at J, leaving 10 bases unmatched. The CDR3 sequence is 15 residues long. CDR3 nucleotide sequence: TGTGCCAGCAGTCATCAGCGGGAGGTTCGGGACGAGCAGTACTTC. This codes for CASSHQREVRDEQYF.

The chain carries TRBV28 and TRBJ2-7; D remains unclear. V lost 2 bases and J lost 8, with 13 bases in between. CDR3 length: 13 amino acids. Germline V CDR1 and CDR2: MDHEN, SYDVKM. CDR3 residues: CASSLVREDKQYF. The CDR3, as DNA: TGTGCCAGCAGTTTAGTCCGAGAGGATAAGCAGTACTTC.

This chain connects TRBV9 to TRBJ1-3; D call uncertain. Deletions cut 3 bases from V and 1 base from J, with 8 bases between. There are 14 residues in the CDR3. The germline gives CDR1 SGDLS, CDR2 YYNGEE. CDR3 residues: CASSERVSGNTIYF. In DNA form, the CDR3 reads TGTGCCAGCAGCGAGAGGGTATCTGGAAACACCATATATTTT.

This clone was counted between two and nine times. V and J are TRBV19 and TRBJ1-2; TRBD1 might be the D (5 bases). Per the germline V gene, CDR1 is LNHDA and CDR2 is SQIVND (reference sequence). This CDR3 spans 14 amino acids. Trimming pared 3 bases from V and 0 bases from J, leaving 8 bases between. This chain's CDR3 is CASSIPTANYGYTF. CDR3 nucleotides: TGTGCCAGTAGTATCCCGACAGCTAACTATGGCTACACCTTC. The complete variable domain, with remaining parts taken from reference TRBV19 and TRBJ1-2, reads DGGITQSPKYLFRKEGQNVTLSCEQNLNHDAMYWYRQDPGQGLRLIYYSQIVNDFQKGDIAEGYSVSREKKESFPLTVTSAQKNPTAFYLCASSIPTANYGYTFGSGTRLTVV.

The rearrangement uses TRBV6-6 and TRBJ1-5; no clear D. V gave up 6 bases and J gave up 4 bases, with 10 bases separating them. The CDR3 covers 13 residues. Germline CDR1 MNHNY, CDR2 SVGAGI (reference sequence). CDR3 in DNA: TGTGCCAGCAGAAAACTGATAAATCAGCCCCAGCATTTT. Its translation: CASRKLINQPQHF.

The rearrangement links TRBV13 to TRBJ1-6; 9 positions match TRBD1. This CDR3 is built from 18 residues. From germline, CDR1 is PRHDT and CDR2 FYEKMQ (reference sequence). V shed 5 bases, J shed 0 bases, and the junction held 8 bases outside the gene matches. This CDR3 reads CASSIRDRESSYNSPLHF. In nucleotides, the CDR3 is TGTGCCAGCAGCATCCGGGACAGGGAGTCCTCCTATAATTCACCCCTCCACTTT.

This CDR3 is CASSVGRVTYEQYF. The CDR3 DNA reads TGTGCCAGCAGTGTCGGGAGGGTCACCTACGAGCAGTACTTC. This chain uses TRBV28 with TRBJ2-7; TRBD2 matches 8 bases. The CDR3 sequence is 14 residues long. V was pared by 5 bases and J by 2 bases, with 5 bases of the junction left unmatched. Germline loops: CDR1 MDHEN, CDR2 SYDVKM.

This chain uses TRBV7-8 with TRBJ2-7; weak D call: TRBD2 (5 bases). CDR3 size: 13 residues. CDR1 is SGHVS and CDR2 is FQNEAQ in the germline V gene. V was trimmed by 6 bases and J by 3 bases, leaving 12 bases between them. In DNA, the CDR3 is TGTGCCAGCAGTGAAGAGGGCAACTACGAGCAGTACTTC. This codes for CASSEEGNYEQYF.

This clone was counted once. The chain couples TRBV27 to TRBJ2-7; 7 bases match TRBD2. V shed 3 bases, J shed 2 bases, and the junction held 4 bases outside the gene matches. Looked up from germline, CDR1 is MNHEY and CDR2 is SMNVEV (reference sequence). CDR3 length equals 14 residues. The CDR3, as DNA: TGTGCCAGCAGTTTCCGCGGGGGAACCTACGAGCAGTACTTC. Translating gives CASSFRGGTYEQYF.

This chain joins TRBV7-9 and TRBJ2-1; no reliable D call. This CDR3 contains 15 residues. Looked up from germline, CDR1 is SEHNR and CDR2 is FQNEAQ (reference sequence). Between the trimmed V and J ends, which lost 5 bases and 4 bases, there was a span of 15 bases. The CDR3 region has the DNA TGTGCCAGCAGCCCCGGTGCTTCGACTTACAATGAGCAGTTCTTC. Its protein is CASSPGASTYNEQFF.

The V call is TRBV20-1, the J call TRBJ2-5; TRBD2 is a possible D gene (6 bases). The CDR3 loop spans 11 amino acids. Trimming removed 5 bases from V and 4 bases from J, with 8 bases in between. Germline loops: CDR1 DFQATT, CDR2 SNEGSKA (reference sequence). CDR3 bases: TGCAGTGCTTCCGGGAGAGAGACCCAGTACTTC. Amino acid sequence: CSASGRETQYF.

CDR3: CASSLWGAPNPLNYGYTF. The CDR3 DNA is TGTGCCAGCAGTTTGTGGGGGGCACCCAATCCCCTTAACTATGGCTACACCTTC. The J gene is TRBJ1-2, the V gene TRBV27; the D gene is possibly TRBD1 (6 bases). The CDR3 loop spans 18 amino acids. Germline V gene sequence: CDR1 MNHEY, CDR2 SMNVEV (reference sequence). Trimming took off 3 bases at V and 1 base at J, with 21 bases between the two ends.

This clone has at least ten counts. This chain joins TRBV6-5 and TRBJ1-3, with D unresolved. Germline V CDR1 and CDR2: MNHEY, SVGAGI. The CDR3 consists of 14 residues. V lost 0 bases and J lost 1, with 4 bases in between. CDR3: CASSYSKSGNTIYF. CDR3 in DNA: TGTGCCAGCAGTTACTCTAAGTCTGGAAACACCATATATTTT.

The chain joins TRBV5-1 to TRBJ1-1, with 7 nucleotides matching TRBD1. The CDR3 has 15 residues. J lost 4 bases, V lost 0 bases, and 6 bases had no gene match. CDR1 and CDR2 from the germline V gene are SGHRS and YFSETQ. The CDR3 region is CASSLETGSVTEAFF. The CDR3, as DNA: TGCGCCAGCAGCTTGGAGACAGGGTCGGTCACTGAAGCTTTCTTT.

CDR3 loop: CASSRALAEETQYF. In DNA form, the CDR3 reads TGTGCCAGCAGCCGAGCCCTAGCGGAAGAGACCCAGTACTTC. This chain links TRBV4-2 with TRBJ2-5, with 7 bases identical to TRBD2. In germline, CDR1 is LGHNA, CDR2 YNFKEQ. The CDR3 spans 14 residues. J lost 3 bases, V lost 4 bases, and 5 bases had no gene match.

This sequence joins TRBV7-8 and TRBJ1-5; D is undetermined. CDR1 is SGHVS, CDR2 FQNEAQ, per germline. Trimming took off 1 base at V and 5 bases at J, with 9 bases between the two ends. This CDR3 has 14 residues. The CDR3 sequence is CASSLVSGHQPQHF. The CDR3 DNA is TGTGCCAGCAGCTTAGTCTCTGGACATCAGCCCCAGCATTTT.

The chain joins TRBV28 to TRBJ1-5; D uncertain. CDR1 is MDHEN, CDR2 SYDVKM, per germline. This CDR3 has 14 residues. Trimming shortened V by 3 bases and J by 1 base, and 7 bases separated the two germline ends. This CDR3 reads CASSFRQSNQPQHF. CDR3 nucleotides: TGTGCCAGCAGTTTCCGGCAGAGCAATCAGCCCCAGCATTTT.